These 31 T cell receptor beta chains originate from one sample sequenced in a study of CD8 T cells in Susac syndrome. RNA in amounts of roughly 0.5 to 1 ug was reverse transcribed with random hexamers. TCRdb re-derived calls from the immunoSEQ multiplex PCR reads in MiXCR, one entry per CDR3 protein. The data contain 400,000 or so distinct CDR3 sequences, around 83% of them seen just once; the ten biggest clones take up approximately 0.11%. The source material was CD8+ T cells from PBMCs. These receptors were collected from a human donor with multiple sclerosis.

J is TRBJ1-2 and V is TRBV19, with unresolved D. The CDR3 is 14 residues long. V gave up 2 bases and J gave up 3 bases, with 10 bases separating them. Germline CDR1 and CDR2: LNHDA and SQIVND (reference sequence). The chain's CDR3 is CASSISPEDYGYTF. CDR3 DNA sequence: TGTGCCAGTAGTATAAGTCCAGAAGACTATGGCTACACCTTC.

CDR3 in amino acids: CASSWTNTGELFF. The CDR3 nucleotides are TGTGCCAGCAGTTGGACCAACACCGGGGAGCTGTTTTTT. V and J are TRBV28 and TRBJ2-2; D remains ambiguous. This CDR3 spans 13 amino acids. V was clipped by 4 bases and J by 2 bases, with 5 bases between them. Germline CDR1 and CDR2: MDHEN and SYDVKM.

The chain recombines TRBV6-1 with TRBJ1-1; TRBD1 aligns across 8 bases. The CDR3 loop spans 14 amino acids. The trim removed 6 bases at V and 4 bases at J, leaving 7 bases unmatched. Germline lookup yields CDR1 MNHNS and CDR2 SASEGT. CDR3 amino acids: CASRLGQDRTEAFF. CDR3 coding DNA: TGTGCCAGCAGGCTGGGACAGGACCGCACTGAAGCTTTCTTT.

The gene calls are TRBV5-1 and TRBJ1-2; 7 bases are shared with TRBD1. Trimming took 4 bases from V and 2 from J; bases not matched to a gene: 11. Germline-derived CDR1 and CDR2 are SGHRS and YFSETQ. The CDR3 runs to 16 residues. Here the CDR3 DNA reads TGCGCCAGCAGCATGAAGTTATCGGGACAGAACTATGGCTACACCTTC. Its translation: CASSMKLSGQNYGYTF.

The chain employs TRBV27 and TRBJ2-3; TRBD2 aligns across 9 bases. Germline loops: CDR1 MNHEY, CDR2 SMNVEV (reference sequence). The CDR3 contains 16 residues. The trim removed 3 bases at V and 6 bases at J, leaving 10 bases unmatched. CDR3 sequence reads: CASSFEASGAPDTQYF. CDR3 DNA: TGTGCCAGCAGTTTTGAGGCTAGCGGGGCGCCCGATACGCAGTATTTT.

This chain connects TRBV13 to TRBJ2-5; D is perhaps TRBD1 or TRBD2 (5 bases each). CDR1 and CDR2 (germline): PRHDT, FYEKMQ (reference sequence). The CDR3 covers 16 residues. The V end was cut by 3 bases, the J end by 3 bases, with 17 bases between. The CDR3 bases are TGTGCCAGCAGCTTCGGGACCCTATCTCGGAAAGAGACCCAGTACTTC. It is translated as CASSFGTLSRKETQYF. Drawing the rest from reference TRBV13 and TRBJ2-5, the complete variable domain is AAGVIQSPRHLIKEKRETATLKCYPIPRHDTVYWYQQGPGQDPQFLISFYEKMQSDKGSIPDRFSAQQFSDYHSELNMSSLELGDSALYFCASSFGTLSRKETQYFGPGTRLLVL.

V and J are TRBV29-1 and TRBJ2-2, with D unclear. Germline loops: CDR1 SQVTM, CDR2 ANQGSEA. The CDR3 length is 12 residues. The V gene lost 5 bases and the J gene lost 6 bases, with 10 bases spanning the gap. CDR3 loop: CSVSKGSGELFF. The CDR3 nucleotides read TGCAGCGTTTCTAAGGGTTCCGGGGAGCTGTTTTTT.

The chain links TRBV10-2 to TRBJ2-1; D is unresolved. Germline loops: CDR1 WSHSY, CDR2 SAAADI. The CDR3 runs to 12 residues. Trimming shortened V by 10 bases and J by 6 bases, and 13 bases separated the two germline ends. As DNA, the CDR3 is TGCGCCACCGTGGACGGGCGCAATGAGCAGTTCTTC. Translating gives CATVDGRNEQFF.

The rearrangement uses TRBV11-2 and TRBJ2-4; D is perhaps TRBD1 (6 bases). The CDR3 consists of 15 residues. The germline gives CDR1 SGHAT, CDR2 FQNNGV. The germline V and J ends were trimmed by 5 bases and 4 bases, with 15 bases remaining between them. The CDR3 here is CASSLPQGIKNIQYF. The CDR3 bases are TGTGCCAGCAGCCTACCACAGGGCATAAAAAACATTCAGTACTTC.

The rearrangement links TRBV27 to TRBJ2-1; 8 bases agree with TRBD2. Germline V gives CDR1 MNHEY, CDR2 SMNVEV (reference sequence). The J segment lost 8 bases and the V segment lost 0 bases, leaving 15 bases of the junction unmatched. CDR3 length: 18 residues. CDR3 sequence (DNA): TGTGCCAGCAGTTTATCGACTAGTCGAGCGGGAGTCTCGGATGAGCAGTTCTTC. Translating gives CASSLSTSRAGVSDEQFF.

The rearrangement uses TRBV9 and TRBJ1-2; D ambiguous. V dropped 0 bases and J dropped 4 bases, with 7 bases sitting between them. Germline lookup yields CDR1 SGDLS and CDR2 YYNGEE. There are 13 residues in the CDR3. DNA for the CDR3: TGTGCCAGCAGCGTAGTCCCGGCCTATGGCTACACCTTC. This codes for CASSVVPAYGYTF.

The sample holds one count of this clonotype. This chain links TRBV20-1 with TRBJ2-7; D is ambiguous. Germline V gene data show CDR1 as DFQATT and CDR2 as SNEGSKA (reference sequence). The length of the CDR3 is 12 residues. V was cut by 4 bases and J by 0 bases, with 7 bases left in between. CDR3 region: CSAIGSSYEQYF. CDR3 nucleotides: TGCAGTGCTATAGGTAGCTCCTACGAGCAGTACTTC.

The chain has TRBV12-3 or TRBV12-4 and TRBJ1-5; the D gene is possibly TRBD1 (6 bases). This CDR3 region has 14 residues. With 5 bases removed from V and 4 bases from J, the gap between germline ends came to 12 bases. Here the CDR3 reads CASSPGQMNQPQHF. The CDR3 coding sequence is TGTGCCAGCAGTCCGGGACAAATGAATCAGCCCCAGCATTTT.

This clonotype was seen a handful of times. The J gene is TRBJ1-4, the V gene TRBV12-3 or TRBV12-4; D is undetermined. The CDR3 spans 12 residues. Between the trimmed V and J ends, which lost 3 bases and 8 bases, there was a span of 7 bases. The CDR3 here is CASSLEGEKLFF. The CDR3, as DNA: TGTGCCAGCAGTTTGGAAGGCGAAAAACTGTTTTTT.

The chain links TRBV15 to TRBJ2-3, with TRBD2 identical over 10 bases. Trimming took 5 bases from V and 0 from J; bases not matched to a gene: 2. Germline CDR1 reads LNHNV; CDR2 reads YYDKDF (reference sequence). This CDR3 region has 15 residues. The CDR3 sequence: CATSLAGASTDTQYF. CDR3 DNA: TGTGCCACCAGCCTAGCGGGGGCTAGCACAGATACGCAGTATTTT.

V usage is TRBV7-9 and J usage is TRBJ2-4; D possibly uses TRBD1 or TRBD2 (5 bases each). This CDR3 region has 15 residues. V was clipped by 5 bases and J by 6 bases, with 17 bases between them. Germline V lookup: CDR1 SEHNR, CDR2 FQNEAQ (reference sequence). CDR3 loop: CASSLGPEKGNIQYF. As DNA, the CDR3 is TGTGCCAGCAGCCTGGGACCCGAAAAGGGAAACATTCAGTACTTC. The complete variable domain, with remaining parts taken from reference TRBV7-9 and TRBJ2-4, reads DTGVSQNPRHKITKRGQNVTFRCDPISEHNRLYWYRQTLGQGPEFLTYFQNEAQLEKSRLLSDRFSAERPKGSFSTLEIQRTEQGDSAMYLCASSLGPEKGNIQYFGAGTRLSVL.

The chain links TRBV5-1 to TRBJ1-4, with no clear D. The CDR3 spans 14 residues. V lost 4 bases to trimming and J lost 5 bases, with 12 bases between them. Germline V gives CDR1 SGHRS, CDR2 YFSETQ. In nucleotides, the CDR3 is TGCGCCAGCAGCCCATGGCCCGCAAATGAAAAACTGTTTTTT. As protein: CASSPWPANEKLFF.

The CDR3 DNA reads as TGTGCCAGTAGTACGGAAGCGGGACCTCTTTATGGCTACACCTTC. Translation gives CASSTEAGPLYGYTF. This chain links TRBV19 with TRBJ1-2, with a weak D call TRBD1 (5 bases). The germline CDR1 and CDR2 sequences are LNHDA and SQIVND (reference sequence). This CDR3 has 15 residues. Deletions cut 4 bases from V and 5 bases from J, with 17 bases between.

This sequence joins TRBV4-1 and TRBJ2-7; D is unclear. V lost 0 bases, J lost 2 bases, and 11 bases lay in between. Germline V lookup: CDR1 MGHRA, CDR2 YSYEKL. This CDR3 contains 15 residues. As DNA, the CDR3 is TGCGCCAGCAGCCAAGAGCTAGGTGATGCCTACGAGCAGTACTTC. Translation: CASSQELGDAYEQYF.

The V and J genes are TRBV6-1 and TRBJ2-3, with 10 positions matching TRBD2. V trimming: 2 bases; J trimming: 0 bases; junction bases outside the gene matches: 11. Germline CDR1 reads MNHNS; CDR2 reads SASEGT. The CDR3 is 19 amino acids. The CDR3 loop reads CASSEWGSGGPTSTDTQYF. The DNA for the CDR3 is TGTGCCAGCAGTGAATGGGGTAGCGGGGGGCCCACTAGCACAGATACGCAGTATTTT.

The gene calls are TRBV5-1 and TRBJ1-1; TRBD1 is a possible D gene (5 bases). Germline-derived CDR1 and CDR2 are SGHRS and YFSETQ. Trimming pared 8 bases from V and 1 base from J, leaving 15 bases between. The CDR3 consists of 14 residues. The CDR3 loop reads CASHFRDSNTEAFF. The CDR3 DNA reads TGCGCCAGTCACTTCCGGGACTCGAACACTGAAGCTTTCTTT.

This chain links TRBV27 with TRBJ2-2; D possibly uses TRBD1 or TRBD2 (6 bases each). This CDR3 is 14 amino acids long. The germline V gene encodes CDR1 MNHEY and CDR2 SMNVEV (reference sequence). V was cut by 10 bases and J by 7 bases, with 19 bases left in between. The CDR3 nucleotides are TGTGCCACTTCAAACCGAGGGGGGAGCGGGGAGCTGTTTTTT. Its protein is CATSNRGGSGELFF.

The chain employs TRBV3-1 and TRBJ1-1; unclear D gene. The CDR3 runs to 13 residues. V lost 6 bases to trimming and J lost 0 bases, with 8 bases between them. Germline CDR1 reads LGHDT; CDR2 reads YNNKEL (reference sequence). CDR3 amino acids: CASSTMMNTEAFF. CDR3 nucleotides: TGTGCCAGCAGTACCATGATGAACACTGAAGCTTTCTTT.

This clonotype was recorded a few times. The chain combines TRBV27 with TRBJ1-5; unclear D gene. CDR3 length: 14 amino acids. Germline CDR1 reads MNHEY; CDR2 reads SMNVEV (reference sequence). The V and J ends lost 6 bases and 4 bases respectively, with 13 bases between them. CDR3 loop: CASRPAGMNQPQHF. The CDR3, as DNA: TGTGCCAGCAGACCCGCGGGAATGAATCAGCCCCAGCATTTT.

The chain employs TRBV14 and TRBJ2-7; D gene unclear. Germline lookup yields CDR1 SGHDN and CDR2 FVKESK. The CDR3 runs to 14 residues. The germline V and J ends were trimmed by 0 bases and 1 base, with 7 bases remaining between them. CDR3 bases: TGTGCCAGCAGCCAAGATTGGGCATCCTACGAGCAGTACTTC. This gives the protein CASSQDWASYEQYF.

This clonotype was observed once. This chain links TRBV2 with TRBJ2-2; 8 bases are shared with TRBD1. This CDR3 is built from 17 residues. V lost 5 bases to trimming and J lost 0 bases; unmatched junction nucleotides: 8. The germline gives CDR1 SNHLY, CDR2 FYNNEI. DNA for the CDR3: TGTGCCAGCAGTAGATATCCGGGACAGGCGAACACCGGGGAGCTGTTTTTT. It codes for CASSRYPGQANTGELFF.

The chain carries TRBV29-1 and TRBJ1-2, with a possible D match to TRBD1 (5 bases). Trimming shortened V by 7 bases and J by 3 bases, and 12 bases separated the two germline ends. CDR1 is SQVTM and CDR2 is ANQGSEA in the germline V gene. CDR3 size: 12 residues. The CDR3 DNA sequence: TGCAGCGCTGGGACCGATTACTATGGCTACACCTTC. It translates to CSAGTDYYGYTF.

This clonotype was detected only once. The gene calls are TRBV12-3 or TRBV12-4 and TRBJ2-1; no clear D. The CDR3 is 14 residues long. Trimming shortened V by 0 bases and J by 3 bases, and 6 bases separated the two germline ends. The CDR3, as DNA: TGTGCCAGCAGTTTAGCGGCGTTCTACAATGAGCAGTTCTTC. Its protein is CASSLAAFYNEQFF.

This clonotype was seen just once. J is TRBJ1-1 and V is TRBV4-1, with D unresolved. This CDR3 is 11 amino acids long. From germline, CDR1 is MGHRA and CDR2 YSYEKL. Trimming left V 3 bases short and J 10 bases short, with 9 bases between. The CDR3 loop reads CASSHKDGAFF. In DNA form, the CDR3 reads TGCGCCAGCAGCCATAAGGATGGAGCTTTCTTT.

The chain uses TRBV30 and TRBJ1-1, with a tentative D call TRBD1 (6 bases). Trimming pared 2 bases from V and 8 bases from J, leaving 15 bases between. From germline, CDR1 is GTSNPN and CDR2 SVGIG (reference sequence). The CDR3 totals 13 residues. CDR3 amino acids: CAWSISGGAEAFF. The DNA for the CDR3 is TGTGCCTGGAGTATCTCTGGGGGGGCCGAAGCTTTCTTT.

CDR3: CSVAPESSYEQYF. Written as DNA, the CDR3 is TGCAGCGTTGCTCCGGAGAGCTCCTACGAGCAGTACTTC. The J gene is TRBJ2-7, the V gene TRBV29-1; unclear D gene. CDR1 and CDR2 (germline): SQVTM, ANQGSEA. V was cut by 4 bases and J by 0 bases, with 10 bases left in between. The CDR3 covers 13 residues.